These 25 T cell receptor beta chains were all obtained from the same sample, sequenced in a study of blood T cells in healthy people across ages (dated by TCRdb to between 2014 and 2017). Receptors were amplified or captured by 5' RACE. Sequencing used an Illumina HiSeq 2500. A second roughly 7 to 11 cycle PCR used a sample-barcoded 5' primer and a J-beta primer mix. TCRdb ran its own pipeline on the public reads, namely fastp trimming at Q25 and MiXCR clone calling, and kept in-frame beta chains. Rows with a matching CDR3 protein are joined into one entry that keeps the most common DNA and genes. This sample has approximately 670,000 distinct CDR3 sequences in its table, and 40% to 50% of those were observed once. Clones ranked in the top ten supply about 30% of the sample. The sample was blood. These receptors were taken from a man older than 75 in good health.

This clonotype has ten or more counts. The chain carries TRBV29-1 and TRBJ2-3, with D possibly TRBD2 on 5 matching bases. Germline V gives CDR1 SQVTM, CDR2 ANQGSEA. The V gene lost 7 bases and the J gene lost 1 base, with 15 bases spanning the gap. This CDR3 has 14 amino acids. The CDR3 DNA sequence: TGCAGCGAGGTTGGCGGGTCTGGCACAGATACGCAGTATTTT. This sequence encodes CSEVGGSGTDTQYF.

The chain links TRBV6-2 or TRBV6-3 to TRBJ2-3; 9 nucleotides line up with TRBD2. Losses at the gene ends were 6 bases for V and 0 bases for J; bases not matched to a gene: 10. This CDR3 has 17 amino acids. Germline V lookup: CDR1 MNHEY, CDR2 SVGEGT. Here the CDR3 reads CASRPNSGSPSTDTQYF. The CDR3 bases are TGTGCCAGCAGACCCAATAGCGGGAGCCCTAGCACAGATACGCAGTATTTT.

This clonotype was found many times. This chain uses TRBV27 with TRBJ2-7; 8 bases agree with TRBD1. With 8 bases clipped from V and 3 bases from J, the junction kept 9 bases outside the gene matches. In germline, CDR1 is MNHEY, CDR2 SMNVEV (reference sequence). The CDR3 extends over 14 amino acids. CDR3 sequence reads: CASRRTGSDYEQYF. Here the CDR3 DNA reads TGTGCCAGCCGCAGGACAGGGAGTGACTACGAGCAGTACTTC.

This clonotype was counted a few times. The CDR3 bases are TGTGCCAGCAGCCTTAGCTTGGGGGTCGATGAGCAGTTCTTC. Protein: CASSLSLGVDEQFF. The rearrangement joins TRBV11-2 to TRBJ2-1, with D tentatively TRBD1 or TRBD2 (5 bases each). Trimming took 5 bases from V and 8 from J, leaving 16 bases between them. This CDR3 has 14 amino acids. Germline V gene data show CDR1 as SGHAT and CDR2 as FQNNGV.

Only a few counts were recorded for this clonotype. The chain couples TRBV10-1 to TRBJ2-1; 9 bases line up with TRBD2. This CDR3 is 16 amino acids long. V was pared by 0 bases and J by 4 bases, with 4 bases of the junction left unmatched. Germline V gene data show CDR1 as WNHNN and CDR2 as SYGVQD (reference sequence). In DNA, the CDR3 is TGCGCCAGCAGTGAGTCGGCTAGCGGGATGTACAATGAGCAGTTCTTC. It translates to CASSESASGMYNEQFF.

For this clonotype: One junction end does not reproduce the germline sequence, and a read error may be involved. The rearrangement joins TRBV7-2 to TRBJ2-1, with 9 bases that match TRBD2. The CDR3 is 17 amino acids. CDR1 and CDR2 (germline): SGHTA, FQGNSA. The CDR3 reads CAGSLVGGGAGDNEQFF. Written as DNA, the CDR3 is TGTGCCGGCAGCTTAGTTGGCGGGGGGGCCGGTGACAATGAGCAGTTCTTC.

As concerns this clonotype: This could be a read error, since a much larger clone is one nucleotide away. The rearrangement links TRBV7-2 to TRBJ1-2; D unresolved. In germline, CDR1 is SGHTA, CDR2 FQGNSA. There are 13 residues in the CDR3. V shed 5 bases and J shed 9 bases, with 16 bases lying between them. DNA for the CDR3: TGTGCCAGCAGCCCTGCCTCAGATTATAGCTACACCTTC. Amino acid sequence: CASSPASDYSYTF.

The gene calls are TRBV2 and TRBJ2-3, with 15 bases that match TRBD2. The CDR3 spans 16 residues. Germline trimming cut 6 bases from V and 6 bases from J; bases unmatched to any gene: 7. Germline CDR1 reads SNHLY; CDR2 reads FYNNEI. CDR3 DNA sequence: TGTGCCAGCAGCCGTCCCGGGACTAGCGGGAGGGATACGCAGTATTTT. This encodes CASSRPGTSGRDTQYF.

This clonotype was detected only a few times. The rearrangement links TRBV14 to TRBJ1-2; D might be TRBD1 (5 bases). This CDR3 region has 14 residues. The V gene's germline CDR1 is SGHDN and CDR2 FVKESK. The germline V and J ends were trimmed by 2 bases and 2 bases, with 9 bases remaining between them. CDR3 nucleotide sequence: TGTGCCAGCAGCCAACAGGGAAGGAACTATGGCTACACCTTC. Protein: CASSQQGRNYGYTF.

Details on this clonotype: A much larger clone sits a single nucleotide away, making a read error possible. This rearrangement joins TRBV7-2 to TRBJ2-3, with TRBD2 as a possible D gene (5 bases). Germline values: CDR1 SGHTA, CDR2 FQGNSA. The V end was cut by 5 bases, the J end by 1 base, with 13 bases between. The CDR3 is 15 amino acids. The CDR3 nucleotides read TGTGCCAGCAGCGTGCGGACTTTTGGCACAGATACGCAGTATTTT. This encodes CASSVRTFGTDTQYF.

This clonotype was picked up a small number of times. This chain connects TRBV4-3 to TRBJ1-2; no firm D call. This CDR3 is built from 15 residues. The V end was cut by 0 bases, the J end by 6 bases, with 14 bases between. Germline V gives CDR1 LGHNA, CDR2 YSLEER. In DNA, the CDR3 is TGCGCCAGCAGCCAAGAACGTCGCCGTGGGGATGGCTACACCTTC. Amino acid sequence: CASSQERRRGDGYTF.

The chain links TRBV5-1 to TRBJ2-1, with D maybe TRBD2 (5 bases). CDR1 is SGHRS and CDR2 is YFSETQ in the germline V gene. V lost 2 bases and J lost 8, with 17 bases in between. This CDR3 has 15 residues. The CDR3 DNA reads as TGCGCCAGCAGCTTAGAGCGGATAGGCGTGGATGAGCAGTTCTTC. Protein: CASSLERIGVDEQFF.

The CDR3 loop is CASAPGVRGLSYEQYF. Written as DNA, the CDR3 is TGCGCCAGCGCGCCGGGGGTAAGAGGACTCTCCTACGAGCAGTACTTC. The V call is TRBV5-1, the J call TRBJ2-7; D perhaps matches TRBD2 (6 bases). This CDR3 is 16 amino acids long. CDR1 and CDR2 from the germline V gene are SGHRS and YFSETQ. The germline V and J ends were trimmed by 7 bases and 0 bases, with 20 bases remaining between them.

The chain recombines TRBV6-5 with TRBJ2-1; D remains ambiguous. The J call may not be correct, given that the DNA end is closer to TRBJ2-7. Germline V gene data show CDR1 as MNHEY and CDR2 as SVGAGI. This CDR3 is built from 13 residues. CDR3 nucleotides: TGTGCCAGCCAGGAAGCGTCCTACAATGAGCAGTACTTC. This translates into CASQEASYNEQYF.

This clonotype appeared a few times. V is TRBV9 and J is TRBJ1-1; the D gene is possibly TRBD1 (6 bases). Trimming removed 0 bases from V and 5 bases from J, with 11 bases in between. Germline V CDR1 and CDR2: SGDLS, YYNGEE. The CDR3 covers 14 residues. Here the CDR3 reads CASSVVQGTTEAFF. CDR3 sequence (DNA): TGTGCCAGCAGCGTAGTACAGGGTACAACTGAAGCTTTCTTT.

This clonotype has only one observation. The CDR3 protein is CAWAHRGQQPQHF. The CDR3 DNA reads as TGTGCCTGGGCGCACAGGGGGCAGCAGCCCCAGCATTTT. V usage is TRBV30 and J usage is TRBJ1-5, with 9 nucleotides matching TRBD1. The germline V gene encodes CDR1 GTSNPN and CDR2 SVGIG (reference sequence). The V gene end was trimmed by 5 bases and the J gene end by 7 bases; junction bases not matched to a gene: 6. The CDR3 has 13 residues.

This clonotype was recorded a few times. J is TRBJ2-7 and V is TRBV7-2; TRBD2 agrees at 10 bases. Losses at the gene ends were 2 bases for V and 12 bases for J; bases not matched to a gene: 19. Germline CDR1 is SGHTA and CDR2 is FQGNSA. CDR3 length: 17 amino acids. The chain's CDR3 is CASSLFDRGSGRANWYF. The CDR3 nucleotides are TGTGCCAGCAGCTTATTCGATAGGGGGAGCGGGAGGGCAAATTGGTACTTC.

This clonotype was observed a few times. The genes are TRBV20-1 and TRBJ2-2; D possibly matches TRBD1 or TRBD2 (6 bases each). CDR1 is DFQATT and CDR2 is SNEGSKA in the germline V gene (reference sequence). The V end lost 2 bases, the J end lost 4 bases, and 14 bases lay between the germline ends. CDR3 size: 15 residues. The CDR3 loop reads CSARPPGAGTGELFF. Here the CDR3 DNA reads TGCAGTGCTAGACCCCCGGGGGCGGGCACCGGGGAGCTGTTTTTT.

The chain couples TRBV20-1 to TRBJ1-2; D is possibly TRBD1 (5 bases). Trimming removed 3 bases from V and 8 bases from J, with 13 bases in between. The germline V gene has CDR1 DFQATT and CDR2 SNEGSKA (reference sequence). The CDR3 sequence is 12 residues long. Here the CDR3 reads CSARTRVGGYTF. The DNA of the CDR3 is TGCAGTGCTAGGACCAGGGTGGGCGGCTACACCTTC.

This clonotype was counted a few times. This sequence joins TRBV10-3 and TRBJ2-3; D gene ambiguous. Germline CDR1 is ENHRY and CDR2 is SYGVKD. V dropped 6 bases and J dropped 0 bases, with 7 bases sitting between them. The CDR3 covers 13 residues. CDR3 in DNA: TGTGCCATCAGCGTACCTAGCACAGATACGCAGTATTTT. Protein: CAISVPSTDTQYF.

This clonotype occurred a few times. V is TRBV25-1 and J is TRBJ2-5; D may be TRBD1 (7 bases). V was clipped by 6 bases and J by 3 bases, with 17 bases between them. The germline V gene has CDR1 MGHDK and CDR2 SYGVNS. This CDR3 has 15 residues. CDR3 loop: CASSQRRGREETQYF. In DNA form, the CDR3 reads TGTGCCAGCAGCCAACGGAGGGGGCGGGAAGAGACCCAGTACTTC. Complete variable domain (other parts from reference TRBV25-1 and TRBJ2-5): EADIYQTPRYLVIGTGKKITLECSQTMGHDKMYWYQQDPGMELHLIHYSYGVNSTEKGDLSSESTVSRIRTEHFPLTLESARPSHTSQYLCASSQRRGREETQYFGPGTRLLVL.

This clonotype was observed once. The V call is TRBV20-1, the J call TRBJ2-3; D is unclear. V gave up 3 bases and J gave up 7 bases, with 20 bases separating them. This CDR3 has 15 residues. Germline lookup yields CDR1 DFQATT and CDR2 SNEGSKA (reference sequence). The DNA for the CDR3 is TGCAGTGCTAGGAGTGCGCAATCCCCTCATTATACGCAGTATTTT. This gives the protein CSARSAQSPHYTQYF.

The rearrangement uses TRBV28 and TRBJ2-4, with 7 bases identical to TRBD1. The J call could be wrong; TRBJ2-7 is a better fit for the DNA end. This CDR3 region has 15 residues. CDR1 is MDHEN and CDR2 is SYDVKM in the germline V gene. In DNA form, the CDR3 reads TGTGCCAGCAGTTTAAGGCATGGACAGGCTTACGAGCAGTACTTC. Translated: CASSLRHGQAYEQYF.

This chain uses TRBV4-2 with TRBJ2-1; D may be TRBD1 (5 bases). The V end was cut by 4 bases, the J end by 4 bases, with 17 bases between. The CDR3 contains 16 residues. The V gene's germline CDR1 is LGHNA and CDR2 YNFKEQ. In DNA form, the CDR3 reads TGTGCCAGCAGCCTCAATTTCGCAGGGCAGTACAATGAGCAGTTCTTC. Its translation is CASSLNFAGQYNEQFF.

The V gene is TRBV5-1, the J gene TRBJ2-1; D call uncertain. Trimming removed 1 base at V and 5 bases at J, with 10 bases between. Germline CDR1 and CDR2: SGHRS and YFSETQ. The CDR3 is 14 amino acids. The CDR3 sequence: CASSLWGPDNEQFF. The CDR3 DNA reads TGCGCCAGCAGCTTGTGGGGTCCTGACAATGAGCAGTTCTTC.